The 21 T cell receptor beta chains reported below all come from one sample, sequenced in a study of blood T cell repertoires in COVID-19. Measured with immunoSEQ multiplex PCR; TCRdb has only the in-frame clones, and not every one. The table has 110,000 or so clones, 65% to 85% seen once. Source material: peripheral blood. These receptors originate from a man aged 45-65 years with acute or convalescent COVID-19.

CDR3 protein: CASSQQGGAGNQPQHF. The CDR3 nucleotides read TGTGCCAGCAGCCAACAAGGGGGGGCGGGCAATCAGCCCCAGCATTTT. The chain uses TRBV3-1 (or the pseudogene TRBV3-2) and TRBJ1-5; D perhaps matches TRBD1 (6 bases). Trimming removed 2 bases from V and 2 bases from J, with 13 bases in between. The CDR3 has 16 residues. Germline-derived CDR1 and CDR2 are LGHDT and YNNKEL (reference sequence).

The V and J genes are TRBV28 and TRBJ2-3; 9 bases align to TRBD2. The CDR3 consists of 15 residues. Germline assignment: CDR1 MDHEN and CDR2 SYDVKM. V gave up 7 bases and J gave up 0 bases; unmatched junction bases: 5. CDR3 DNA sequence: TGTGCCAGCACCGCGGGGGGGGCTAGCACAGATACGCAGTATTTT. Its protein product is CASTAGGASTDTQYF.

The chain recombines TRBV21-1 with TRBJ1-5. TRBV21-1 is a recognized pseudogene. This CDR3 spans 18 amino acids. The CDR3 loop is CASSKVPRGWLSNQPQHF. For the CDR3, the DNA is TGTGCCAGCAGCAAAGTCCCTAGAGGGTGGCTCAGCAATCAGCCCCAGCATTTT.

This rearrangement joins TRBV6-6 to TRBJ1-5; unclear D gene. Trimming took off 2 bases at V and 1 base at J, with 12 bases between the two ends. CDR1 MNHNY and CDR2 SVGAGI come from the germline V gene (reference sequence). The CDR3 spans 16 residues. As DNA, the CDR3 is TGTGCCAGCAGTTACCCCGACCAGCGAAGCAATCAGCCCCAGCATTTT. Protein sequence: CASSYPDQRSNQPQHF.

The chain carries TRBV18 and TRBJ1-1; D possibly corresponds to TRBD1 (5 bases). The CDR3 is made up of 13 amino acids. The V end lost 3 bases, the J end lost 10 bases, and 15 bases lay between the germline ends. CDR1 KGHSH and CDR2 LQKENI come from the germline V gene. CDR3 nucleotides: TGTGCCAGCTCACCGGACACCCCTTCTGGAGCTTTCTTT. Residues: CASSPDTPSGAFF.

In this sample, this clone turned up a few times. The chain is built from TRBV18 and TRBJ1-2; D is ambiguous. The germline gives CDR1 KGHSH, CDR2 LQKENI. Deletions cut 0 bases from V and 8 bases from J, with 10 bases between. This CDR3 is 13 amino acids long. The CDR3 DNA is TGTGCCAGCTCACCACCGACTGCAAGCGGCTACACCTTC. As protein: CASSPPTASGYTF.

J is TRBJ2-3 and V is TRBV14; D unresolved. Germline V CDR1 and CDR2: SGHDN, FVKESK. The CDR3 contains 11 residues. V was cut by 4 bases and J by 5 bases, with 4 bases left in between. The CDR3 DNA follows: TGTGCCAGCAGCCGAGGAGATACGCAGTATTTT. Translated, it gives CASSRGDTQYF.

This chain connects TRBV11-2 to TRBJ2-7, with D perhaps matching TRBD1 (6 bases). In germline, CDR1 is SGHAT, CDR2 FQNNGV. This CDR3 spans 14 amino acids. V dropped 7 bases and J dropped 0 bases, with 13 bases sitting between them. In DNA form, the CDR3 reads TGTGCCAGCACCCCCGGGACACCCTCCTACGAGCAGTACTTC. This translates into CASTPGTPSYEQYF.

J is TRBJ1-3 and V is TRBV5-5; possibly TRBD1 for D (6 bases). The V end lost 4 bases, the J end lost 4 bases, and 18 bases lay between the germline ends. Germline V CDR1 and CDR2: SGHKS, YYEKEE (reference sequence). The CDR3 length is 16 residues. CDR3 sequence (DNA): TGTGCCAGCAGCGACGAATACAGGGTTGGAGGAAACACCATATATTTT. Its protein is CASSDEYRVGGNTIYF.

This rearrangement joins TRBV5-1 to TRBJ2-3; D is undetermined. Trimming shortened V by 4 bases and J by 3 bases, and 12 bases separated the two germline ends. This CDR3 has 14 residues. The germline V gene has CDR1 SGHRS and CDR2 YFSETQ. This CDR3 is CASSPFPGTDTQYF. The CDR3 DNA reads as TGCGCCAGCAGCCCCTTTCCCGGGACAGATACGCAGTATTTT.

This chain joins TRBV20-1 and TRBJ1-6; 7 bases align to TRBD1. The germline gives CDR1 DFQATT, CDR2 SNEGSKA (reference sequence). The CDR3 is 11 residues long. The CDR3 protein is CRRGGNSPLHF. CDR3 DNA sequence: TGCAGGCGAGGGGGCAATTCACCCCTCCACTTT.

This clone was seen just once. This sequence joins TRBV5-5 and TRBJ2-5; 8 bases fit TRBD1. CDR3 length equals 15 residues. V shed 2 bases and J 5 bases; nucleotides not matched to a gene: 8. Germline CDR1 SGHKS, CDR2 YYEKEE (reference sequence). CDR3 sequence reads: CASSFGDRRGETQYF. The CDR3 coding sequence is TGTGCCAGCAGCTTTGGGGACAGGAGGGGGGAGACCCAGTACTTC.

The genes are TRBV29-1 and TRBJ1-6; 9 bases agree with TRBD1. V shed 4 bases, J shed 9 bases, and the junction held 4 bases outside the gene matches. The V gene's germline CDR1 is SQVTM and CDR2 ANQGSEA. There are 13 residues in the CDR3. CDR3 in amino acids: CSVGQGDGSPLHF. CDR3 nucleotide sequence: TGCAGCGTTGGACAGGGGGACGGTTCACCCCTCCACTTT.

This chain joins TRBV3-1 (or the pseudogene TRBV3-2) and TRBJ1-1, with D possibly TRBD1 on 5 matching bases. V lost 0 bases and J 10 bases, leaving 15 bases between the germline ends. Germline V lookup: CDR1 LGHDT, CDR2 YNNKEL (reference sequence). This CDR3 is built from 14 residues. CDR3 DNA sequence: TGTGCCAGCAGCCAAGAAGGCCAGGGCTACGGAGCTTTCTTT. Protein sequence: CASSQEGQGYGAFF.

The rearrangement joins TRBV5-1 to TRBJ1-2; maybe TRBD1 (5 bases). Trimming stripped 0 bases from V and 8 bases from J, with 14 bases between. The CDR3 has 14 amino acids. Germline V gene data show CDR1 as SGHRS and CDR2 as YFSETQ. CDR3 residues: CASSLGTGLGGYTF. DNA for the CDR3: TGCGCCAGCAGCTTGGGAACGGGACTCGGCGGCTACACCTTC.

The genes are TRBV6-5 and TRBJ2-3, with 8 bases lining up with TRBD2. V gave up 8 bases and J gave up 5 bases; unmatched junction bases: 6. The germline CDR1 and CDR2 sequences are MNHEY and SVGAGI. The CDR3 covers 13 residues. The CDR3 DNA follows: TGTGCCAGCGCGGCGGGGGGCGGAGATACGCAGTATTTT. Its translation is CASAAGGGDTQYF.

This chain links TRBV10-3 with TRBJ1-2, with a possible D match to TRBD1 (5 bases). The V gene lost 3 bases and the J gene lost 1 base, with 15 bases spanning the gap. The CDR3 length is 16 residues. The germline gives CDR1 ENHRY, CDR2 SYGVKD. This CDR3 reads CAISDAPGLHNYGYTF. DNA of the CDR3: TGTGCCATCAGTGACGCCCCGGGACTACATAACTATGGCTACACCTTC.

This chain connects TRBV19 to TRBJ1-2; 10 bases fit TRBD1. CDR1 is LNHDA, CDR2 SQIVND, per germline (reference sequence). The CDR3 sequence is 16 residues long. Germline trimming cut 7 bases from V and 6 bases from J; bases unmatched to any gene: 14. The CDR3 reads CASIAAGQGKGDGYTF. In nucleotides, the CDR3 is TGTGCCAGTATCGCCGCGGGACAGGGGAAAGGGGATGGCTACACCTTC.

The chain recombines TRBV5-1 with TRBJ1-1; D remains unclear. Germline V CDR1 and CDR2: SGHRS, YFSETQ. The V gene lost 0 bases and the J gene lost 0 bases, with 12 bases spanning the gap. The CDR3 runs 16 residues. In nucleotides, the CDR3 is TGCGCCAGCAGCTTGGCTTCAAGACACTTGAACACTGAAGCTTTCTTT. Translation gives CASSLASRHLNTEAFF.

The chain recombines TRBV3-1 (or the pseudogene TRBV3-2) with TRBJ2-6; D not resolved. Looked up from germline, CDR1 is LGHDT and CDR2 is YNNKEL (reference sequence). The V end was cut by 4 bases, the J end by 2 bases, with 9 bases between. The CDR3 runs 15 residues. CDR3 loop: CASSLQYAGANVLTF. The DNA for the CDR3 is TGTGCCAGCAGCCTTCAGTATGCTGGGGCCAACGTCCTGACTTTC.

This clone was seen just once. The chain links TRBV9 to TRBJ1-5; no firm D call. From germline, CDR1 is SGDLS and CDR2 YYNGEE. Trimming took off 0 bases at V and 2 bases at J, with 9 bases between the two ends. The CDR3 is 15 residues long. The CDR3 DNA follows: TGTGCCAGCAGCGTAGCCGGGTGGGGCAATCAGCCCCAGCATTTT. This gives the protein CASSVAGWGNQPQHF.